These 32 T cell receptor beta chains came from one sample sequenced in a study of blood T cell repertoires in COVID-19. TCRdb keeps only in-frame clones here, not all; method: immunoSEQ multiplex PCR. The sample includes 250,000 or so clones, about 88% of them seen just once. The specimen was peripheral blood. The receptors were gathered from a woman aged 60-75 years with COVID-19, enrolled during active disease.

The chain uses TRBV5-8 and TRBJ1-2, with a tentative D call TRBD1 (5 bases). This CDR3 has 15 residues. The germline V and J ends were trimmed by 2 bases and 5 bases, with 16 bases remaining between them. Germline-derived CDR1 and CDR2 are SGHTS and YDEGEE. The CDR3 region is CASSLIGTDGYGYTF. The CDR3 DNA reads TGTGCCAGCAGCTTAATTGGGACTGATGGGTATGGCTACACCTTC.

The chain couples TRBV28 to TRBJ2-1; 9 bases map to TRBD1. Germline V gene lookup returns CDR1 MDHEN and CDR2 SYDVKM. This CDR3 is built from 15 residues. The trim removed 3 bases at V and 9 bases at J, leaving 9 bases unmatched. The CDR3 is CASSLNRGRAAEQFF. As DNA, the CDR3 is TGTGCCAGCAGTTTGAACAGGGGGCGCGCAGCTGAGCAGTTCTTC.

The rearrangement joins TRBV5-1 to TRBJ1-4, with 11 nucleotides matching TRBD1. This CDR3 comprises 15 residues. V lost 4 bases, J lost 8 bases, and 7 bases stayed unmatched. CDR1 is SGHRS and CDR2 is YFSETQ in the germline V gene. The CDR3 nucleotides read TGCGCCAGCAGCGGAGGGACAGGGGGATACGAAAAACTGTTTTTT. Its translation: CASSGGTGGYEKLFF.

The chain has TRBV11-2 and TRBJ2-5; D is unclear. V was pared by 5 bases and J by 5 bases, with 15 bases between. The CDR3 is 14 residues long. Germline V CDR1 and CDR2: SGHAT, FQNNGV. This CDR3 reads CASSGRRGWETQYF. For the CDR3, the DNA is TGTGCCAGCAGCGGCCGAAGAGGCTGGGAGACCCAGTACTTC. Full variable domain (missing parts from reference TRBV11-2 and TRBJ2-5): EAGVAQSPRYKIIEKRQSVAFWCNPISGHATLYWYQQILGQGPKLLIQFQNNGVVDDSQLPKDRFSAERLKGVDSTLKIQPAKLEDSAVYLCASSGRRGWETQYFGPGTRLLVL.

This clone has more than one count but fewer than ten. The rearrangement links TRBV20-1 to TRBJ1-6; unclear D gene. This CDR3 spans 13 amino acids. The V and J ends lost 3 bases and 6 bases respectively, with 9 bases between them. CDR1 is DFQATT, CDR2 SNEGSKA, per germline (reference sequence). CDR3 in amino acids: CSASFGVNSPLHF. In DNA form, the CDR3 reads TGCAGTGCTAGTTTCGGGGTTAATTCACCCCTCCACTTT.

J is TRBJ2-5 and V is TRBV9, with 7 bases lining up with TRBD2. There are 18 residues in the CDR3. Germline CDR1 and CDR2: SGDLS and YYNGEE. V was clipped by 0 bases and J by 1 base; unmatched bases: 12. The CDR3 reads CASSVGGEGPAIQETQYF. In nucleotides, the CDR3 is TGTGCCAGCAGCGTAGGAGGGGAGGGACCAGCAATCCAAGAGACCCAGTACTTC.

The rearrangement uses TRBV28 and TRBJ1-2; the match to TRBD1 covers 8 bases. Germline loops: CDR1 MDHEN, CDR2 SYDVKM. V lost 8 bases, J lost 7 bases, and 6 bases stayed unmatched. CDR3 size: 12 residues. The CDR3 DNA reads as TGTGCCAGCTTCAGGGGGCGCGGTGGCTACACCTTC. This gives the protein CASFRGRGGYTF.

CDR3 nucleotide sequence: TGTGCCACCAGTGACCCCGGGGAGGCAGATACGCAGTATTTT. Its translation: CATSDPGEADTQYF. V is TRBV24-1 and J is TRBJ2-3; D perhaps matches TRBD2 (6 bases). The ends were cut back, 4 bases at V and 4 bases at J, with 11 bases in the middle. This CDR3 contains 14 residues. CDR1 and CDR2 from the germline V gene are KGHDR and SFDVKD.

The V and J genes are TRBV5-1 and TRBJ2-1, with 9 bases aligning to TRBD2. Trimming at V came to 6 bases and at J to 8 bases, leaving 9 bases not matched to a gene. Per the germline V gene, CDR1 is SGHRS and CDR2 is YFSETQ. The CDR3 extends over 14 amino acids. CDR3 DNA: TGCGCCAGCAAATTGCGGGAGGGCCCGTATGAGCAGTTCTTC. This encodes CASKLREGPYEQFF.

This chain uses TRBV9 with TRBJ2-6; D is possibly TRBD1 (5 bases). CDR3 size: 15 residues. Trimming pared 1 base from V and 1 base from J, leaving 6 bases between. CDR1 SGDLS and CDR2 YYNGEE come from the germline V gene. The CDR3 here is CASSVQGSGANVLTF. The CDR3 DNA is TGTGCCAGCAGCGTACAGGGTTCTGGGGCCAACGTCCTGACTTTC.

The rearrangement joins TRBV28 to TRBJ2-6, with a weak D call TRBD2 (5 bases). The V and J ends lost 8 bases and 0 bases respectively, with 17 bases between them. The germline gives CDR1 MDHEN, CDR2 SYDVKM. The CDR3 runs to 17 residues. The CDR3: CASRELQRASGANVLTF. The CDR3, as DNA: TGTGCCAGCCGGGAACTGCAGAGGGCCTCTGGGGCCAACGTCCTGACTTTC.

Here the CDR3 reads CASPKVTGGEGGYTF. The CDR3 DNA reads TGTGCCTCCCCTAAAGTGACAGGGGGAGAGGGCGGCTACACCTTC. The chain couples TRBV30 to TRBJ1-2; TRBD1 matches 9 bases. CDR1 and CDR2 from the germline V gene are GTSNPN and SVGIG (reference sequence). The ends lost 7 bases at V and 8 bases at J; junction bases unmatched: 17. CDR3 length: 15 residues.

J is TRBJ2-2 and V is TRBV12-5; 7 nucleotides agree with TRBD1. J gave up 5 bases and V 1 base, and 7 bases lay outside the gene matches. The CDR3 runs to 16 residues. Germline lookup yields CDR1 LGHNT and CDR2 FRNRAP. CDR3 bases: TGTGCTAGTGGTTTGGCCCTGACAGGGAGTACCGGGGAGCTGTTTTTT. The encoded protein is CASGLALTGSTGELFF.

As for this clone: In the same sample, other DNA sequences code for this CDR3. J is TRBJ1-1 and V is TRBV7-9; TRBD1 aligns across 7 bases. J gave up 0 bases and V 4 bases, and 5 bases lay outside the gene matches. Germline loops: CDR1 SEHNR, CDR2 FQNEAQ (reference sequence). The CDR3 loop spans 15 amino acids. CDR3: CASSSQGGMNTEAFF. The CDR3 nucleotides read TGTGCCAGCAGCTCGCAGGGGGGTATGAACACTGAAGCTTTCTTT.

A few counts support this clone. The chain links TRBV6-5 to TRBJ1-3, with D possibly TRBD1 on 6 matching bases. Germline values: CDR1 MNHEY, CDR2 SVGAGI. Trimming removed 9 bases at V and 0 bases at J, with 12 bases between. CDR3 length equals 14 residues. The CDR3 protein is CASTGGNSGNTIYF. The CDR3 bases are TGTGCCAGTACGGGGGGCAACTCTGGAAACACCATATATTTT.

The V and J genes are TRBV9 and TRBJ2-6, with a possible D match to TRBD2 (6 bases). The CDR3 is made up of 17 amino acids. Germline CDR1 and CDR2: SGDLS and YYNGEE. The V end was cut by 3 bases, the J end by 0 bases, with 13 bases between. The CDR3 DNA reads as TGTGCCAGCAGCGCTCGGGAGTCCTCCTCTGGGGCCAACGTCCTGACTTTC. Its protein product is CASSARESSSGANVLTF. The entire variable domain, with the rest obtained from reference TRBV9 and TRBJ2-6, is as follows: DSGVTQTPKHLITATGQRVTLRCSPRSGDLSVYWYQQSLDQGLQFLIQYYNGEERAKGNILERFSAQQFPDLHSELNLSSLELGDSALYFCASSARESSSGANVLTFGAGSRLTVL.

The J gene is TRBJ1-6, the V gene TRBV19, with 10 bases that match TRBD1. This CDR3 is 15 amino acids long. J was trimmed by 7 bases and V by 5 bases; bases with no gene match: 5. Germline lookup yields CDR1 LNHDA and CDR2 SQIVND (reference sequence). This CDR3 reads CASSRQGAANSPLHF. The CDR3 DNA follows: TGTGCCAGTAGTCGACAGGGGGCCGCGAATTCACCCCTCCACTTT.

CDR3 amino acids: CASFAGATQYF. The CDR3 coding sequence is TGTGCCAGCTTTGCCGGAGCTACGCAGTATTTT. The rearrangement uses TRBV3-1 (or the pseudogene TRBV3-2) and TRBJ2-3; D is uncertain. The germline V gene encodes CDR1 LGHDT and CDR2 YNNKEL (reference sequence). The CDR3 sequence is 11 residues long. V lost 8 bases, J lost 8 bases, and 11 bases lay in between.

V is TRBV7-9 and J is TRBJ1-1; unclear D gene. Germline V CDR1 and CDR2: SEHNR, FQNEAQ (reference sequence). The V end lost 6 bases, the J end lost 6 bases, and 11 bases lay between the germline ends. This CDR3 has 12 amino acids. CDR3 sequence: CASSPLNAEAFF. The CDR3 bases are TGTGCCAGCAGTCCCCTAAACGCTGAAGCTTTCTTT.

This clone was counted a few times. The genes are TRBV24-1 and TRBJ2-5; weak D call: TRBD1 (6 bases). This CDR3 region has 18 residues. Germline values: CDR1 KGHDR, CDR2 SFDVKD. Trimming removed 1 base at V and 0 bases at J, with 17 bases between. The CDR3 protein is CATSDLSRGHLHQETQYF. The CDR3 nucleotides read TGTGCCACCAGTGATTTAAGCAGGGGTCACCTCCACCAAGAGACCCAGTACTTC.

This chain uses TRBV30 with TRBJ1-4; no reliable D call. CDR1 and CDR2 from the germline V gene are GTSNPN and SVGIG (reference sequence). V lost 0 bases and J lost 8, with 10 bases in between. The length of the CDR3 is 13 residues. Here the CDR3 reads CAWSVQLREKLFF. For the CDR3, the DNA is TGTGCCTGGAGTGTTCAACTGAGGGAAAAACTGTTTTTT.

This chain uses TRBV27 with TRBJ1-3; unclear D gene. Germline loops: CDR1 MNHEY, CDR2 SMNVEV (reference sequence). Trimming removed 5 bases at V and 0 bases at J, with 5 bases between. CDR3 length: 13 amino acids. The CDR3 DNA reads as TGTGCCAGCAGTCCCATCTCTGGAAACACCATATATTTT. This gives the protein CASSPISGNTIYF.

The rearrangement links TRBV5-6 to TRBJ1-1; D call uncertain. CDR3 length: 14 amino acids. From germline, CDR1 is SGHDT and CDR2 YYEEEE. Between the trimmed V and J ends, which lost 1 base and 2 bases, there was a span of 9 bases. In nucleotides, the CDR3 is TGTGCCAGCAGCTTGACAAATGTAAACACTGAAGCTTTCTTT. This codes for CASSLTNVNTEAFF.

The chain joins TRBV15 to TRBJ2-1, with 12 nucleotides matching TRBD2. The CDR3 totals 15 residues. From germline, CDR1 is LNHNV and CDR2 YYDKDF (reference sequence). The V gene end was trimmed by 1 base and the J gene end by 7 bases; junction bases not matched to a gene: 2. The CDR3 coding sequence is TGTGCCACCAGCAGAGGACTAGCGGGAGTGAATGAGCAGTTCTTC. As protein: CATSRGLAGVNEQFF.

The CDR3 DNA follows: TGTGCCTGGAGTGTTGGGACAGGGAACGGCTACACCTTC. It translates to CAWSVGTGNGYTF. The genes are TRBV30 and TRBJ1-2, with 9 nucleotides matching TRBD1. The CDR3 consists of 13 residues. Germline CDR1 and CDR2: GTSNPN and SVGIG (reference sequence). V shed 0 bases, J shed 8 bases, and the junction held 4 bases outside the gene matches. Together with reference TRBV30 and TRBJ1-2, the CDR3 gives the full variable domain: SQTIHQWPATLVQPVGSPLSLECTVEGTSNPNLYWYRQAAGRGLQLLFYSVGIGQISSEVPQNLSASRPQDRQFILSSKKLLLSDSGFYLCAWSVGTGNGYTFGSGTRLTVV.

The genes are TRBV7-9 and TRBJ2-1, with TRBD2 matching 16 bases. Per the germline V gene, CDR1 is SEHNR and CDR2 is FQNEAQ (reference sequence). CDR3 size: 17 residues. With 3 bases clipped from V and 13 bases from J, the junction kept 12 bases outside the gene matches. This CDR3 is CASSFNPGLAGGSYQFF. The CDR3 coding sequence is TGTGCCAGCAGCTTCAACCCGGGACTAGCGGGAGGGAGTTATCAGTTCTTC. The complete variable domain, with remaining parts taken from reference TRBV7-9 and TRBJ2-1, reads DTGVSQNPRHKITKRGQNVTFRCDPISEHNRLYWYRQTLGQGPEFLTYFQNEAQLEKSRLLSDRFSAERPKGSFSTLEIQRTEQGDSAMYLCASSFNPGLAGGSYQFFGPGTRLTVL.

The V call is TRBV7-2, the J call TRBJ2-7, with TRBD2 identical over 9 bases. This CDR3 region has 15 residues. The J segment lost 8 bases and the V segment lost 1 base, leaving 9 bases of the junction unmatched. Germline CDR1 reads SGHTA; CDR2 reads FQGNSA. Here the CDR3 DNA reads TGTGCCAGCAGCTTAGGCCCAGCGGGAGGAATGAAGCAGTACTTC. Its translation: CASSLGPAGGMKQYF.

The chain carries TRBV19 and TRBJ1-3; D is ambiguous. In germline, CDR1 is LNHDA, CDR2 SQIVND (reference sequence). V dropped 5 bases and J dropped 4 bases, with 6 bases sitting between them. This CDR3 contains 12 residues. DNA for the CDR3: TGTGCCAGTAGTCCTAAAGGAAACACCATATATTTT. This gives the protein CASSPKGNTIYF. Full variable domain (outside the CDR3, taken from reference TRBV19 and TRBJ1-3): DGGITQSPKYLFRKEGQNVTLSCEQNLNHDAMYWYRQDPGQGLRLIYYSQIVNDFQKGDIAEGYSVSREKKESFPLTVTSAQKNPTAFYLCASSPKGNTIYFGEGSWLTVV.

The chain links TRBV9 to TRBJ2-7; 8 bases line up with TRBD1. In germline, CDR1 is SGDLS, CDR2 YYNGEE. The CDR3 extends over 14 amino acids. V lost 0 bases and J lost 7; bases outside the gene matches: 6. CDR3 in DNA: TGTGCCAGCAGCGTAGCCTACAGGGGGTCGGAGCAGTACTTC. It specifies CASSVAYRGSEQYF.

Comments on this clone: A read error may account for a junction end that differs from germline. Here the CDR3 DNA reads TGTGCCTGGAGTACCCCGGGACTAGCGGGCCGGCATTTT. Translated, it gives CAWSTPGLAGRHF. The chain has TRBV30 and TRBJ2-3; 12 nucleotides line up with TRBD2. Germline CDR1 GTSNPN, CDR2 SVGIG (reference sequence). This CDR3 spans 13 amino acids.

This rearrangement joins TRBV28 to TRBJ1-5; 7 nucleotides line up with TRBD1. V was pared by 6 bases and J by 6 bases, with 11 bases of the junction left unmatched. Germline CDR1 is MDHEN and CDR2 is SYDVKM. The CDR3 totals 15 residues. CDR3 in amino acids: CASRAKTGVRQPQHF. The CDR3 nucleotides are TGTGCCAGCAGGGCCAAAACAGGGGTACGTCAGCCCCAGCATTTT.

The DNA for the CDR3 is TGTGCCAGCAGCCTCCGACAGGGGGTAGGCACTGAAGCTTTCTTT. Translating gives CASSLRQGVGTEAFF. The rearrangement links TRBV7-8 to TRBJ1-1; 9 nucleotides align to TRBD1. This CDR3 is built from 15 residues. Trimming removed 5 bases from V and 4 bases from J; junction bases left unmatched: 8. The germline V gene has CDR1 SGHVS and CDR2 FQNEAQ.